Following are 9 T cell receptor beta chains from one sample sequenced in a study of shared clonotypes between healthy human individuals. The table came from immunoSEQ multiplex PCR; TCRdb's copy has only in-frame clones and leaves some out. The repertoire has hundreds of thousands of clones, about 96% of them found once; the top ten carry less than 0.25%. Positive CCR7 selection of CD45RO-negative cells yielded the naive CD8 cells, and terminally differentiated effector memory CD45RA+ cells were excluded. Sequenced material: naive CD8+ T cells sorted from blood. Receptors were obtained from a man aged 30 to 39 in good health.

This clone was recorded only once. The chain recombines TRBV7-9 with TRBJ2-3, with D hard to call. This CDR3 is 12 amino acids long. Germline lookup yields CDR1 SEHNR and CDR2 FQNEAQ (reference sequence). The germline V and J ends were trimmed by 5 bases and 6 bases, with 9 bases remaining between them. The CDR3 nucleotides are TGTGCCAGCAGCGTGCCCCGGGATACGCAGTATTTT. This gives the protein CASSVPRDTQYF.

The V call is TRBV7-9, the J call TRBJ1-2; D unclear. The V and J ends lost 4 bases and 4 bases respectively, with 16 bases between them. The germline gives CDR1 SEHNR, CDR2 FQNEAQ (reference sequence). This CDR3 comprises 15 residues. The CDR3 here is CASSSSSAAAYGYTF. The CDR3, as DNA: TGTGCCAGCAGCTCAAGCAGTGCAGCCGCCTATGGCTACACCTTC.

This chain's CDR3 is CASSAASYNEQFF. The CDR3 DNA is TGTGCCAGCAGCGCGGCCTCCTACAATGAGCAGTTCTTC. The V call is TRBV5-4, the J call TRBJ2-1; D is undetermined. The germline gives CDR1 SGHNT, CDR2 YYREEE (reference sequence). The CDR3 covers 13 residues. Trimming stripped 4 bases from V and 0 bases from J, with 5 bases between. The variable domain in full, completed from reference TRBV5-4 and TRBJ2-1, reads ETGVTQSPTHLIKTRGQQVTLRCSSQSGHNTVSWYQQALGQGPQFIFQYYREEENGRGNFPPRFSGLQFPNYSSELNVNALELDDSALYLCASSAASYNEQFFGPGTRLTVL.

The chain employs TRBV11-2 and TRBJ2-7; TRBD1 aligns across 7 bases. J lost 2 bases, V lost 5 bases, and 6 bases had no gene match. Germline V gives CDR1 SGHAT, CDR2 FQNNGV. The CDR3 has 14 residues. Here the CDR3 DNA reads TGTGCCAGCAGCCGATGGGACAGTGCCTACGAGCAGTACTTC. Its translation: CASSRWDSAYEQYF.

This sequence joins TRBV29-1 and TRBJ2-7, with D possibly being TRBD2 (6 bases). The CDR3 is made up of 12 amino acids. In germline, CDR1 is SQVTM, CDR2 ANQGSEA. Trimming pared 5 bases from V and 1 base from J, leaving 9 bases between. The CDR3 region is CSVRDLSYEQYF. The CDR3 region has the DNA TGCAGCGTTAGGGACTTATCCTACGAGCAGTACTTC.

The chain links TRBV2 to TRBJ1-5; D ambiguous. V was pared by 2 bases and J by 1 base, with 3 bases between. Germline V gene lookup returns CDR1 SNHLY and CDR2 FYNNEI. The CDR3 spans 13 residues. As DNA, the CDR3 is TGTGCCAGCAGTGAACAGAGCAATCAGCCCCAGCATTTT. Translated, it gives CASSEQSNQPQHF.

V usage is TRBV9 and J usage is TRBJ2-7; 8 bases match TRBD1. In germline, CDR1 is SGDLS, CDR2 YYNGEE. With V trimmed by 3 bases and J by 2 bases, 4 bases remained unmatched. The CDR3 extends over 14 amino acids. CDR3 loop: CASSAPDRAYEQYF. The CDR3 nucleotides are TGTGCCAGCAGCGCCCCGGACAGGGCCTACGAGCAGTACTTC. The full variable domain, rest sourced from reference TRBV9 and TRBJ2-7, is DSGVTQTPKHLITATGQRVTLRCSPRSGDLSVYWYQQSLDQGLQFLIQYYNGEERAKGNILERFSAQQFPDLHSELNLSSLELGDSALYFCASSAPDRAYEQYFGPGTRLTVT.

This clone was counted once. The J gene is TRBJ2-3, the V gene TRBV5-1; D possibly uses TRBD1 or TRBD2 (5 bases each). The germline V gene encodes CDR1 SGHRS and CDR2 YFSETQ. This CDR3 has 16 amino acids. The germline V and J ends were trimmed by 4 bases and 4 bases, with 19 bases remaining between them. In nucleotides, the CDR3 is TGCGCCAGCAGCGATTATATGGGGGTTGAAGCAGATACGCAGTATTTT. Translated: CASSDYMGVEADTQYF. The full variable domain, in which reference TRBV5-1 and TRBJ2-3 provide the parts outside the CDR3, is KAGVTQTPRYLIKTRGQQVTLSCSPISGHRSVSWYQQTPGQGLQFLFEYFSETQRNKGNFPGRFSGRQFSNSRSEMNVSTLELGDSALYLCASSDYMGVEADTQYFGPGTRLTVL.

V usage is TRBV28 and J usage is TRBJ2-3, with 9 bases that match TRBD2. The CDR3 covers 15 residues. The germline gives CDR1 MDHEN, CDR2 SYDVKM. Losses at the gene ends were 4 bases for V and 5 bases for J; bases not matched to a gene: 7. Here the CDR3 reads CASSSGREGQDTQYF. The CDR3 bases are TGTGCCAGCAGTTCCGGGCGGGAGGGTCAAGATACGCAGTATTTT. The full variable domain, with the rest looked up from reference TRBV28 and TRBJ2-3, is DVKVTQSSRYLVKRTGEKVFLECVQDMDHENMFWYRQDPGLGLRLIYFSYDVKMKEKGDIPEGYSVSREKKERFSLILESASTNQTSMYLCASSSGREGQDTQYFGPGTRLTVL.